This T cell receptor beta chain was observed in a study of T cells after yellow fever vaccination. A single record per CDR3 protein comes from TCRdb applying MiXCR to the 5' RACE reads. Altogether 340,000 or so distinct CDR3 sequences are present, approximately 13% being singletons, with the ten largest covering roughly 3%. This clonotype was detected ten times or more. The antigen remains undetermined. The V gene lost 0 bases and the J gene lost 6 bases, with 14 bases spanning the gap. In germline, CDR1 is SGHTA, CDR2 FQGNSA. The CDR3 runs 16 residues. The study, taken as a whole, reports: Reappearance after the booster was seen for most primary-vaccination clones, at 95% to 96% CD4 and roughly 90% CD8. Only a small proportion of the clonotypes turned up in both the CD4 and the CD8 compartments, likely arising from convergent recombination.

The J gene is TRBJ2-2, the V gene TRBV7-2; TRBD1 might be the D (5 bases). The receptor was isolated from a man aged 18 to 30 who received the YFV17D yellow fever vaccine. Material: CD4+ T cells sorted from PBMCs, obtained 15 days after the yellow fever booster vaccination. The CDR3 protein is CASSLATAWGAGELFF. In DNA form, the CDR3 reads TGTGCCAGCAGCTTAGCCACAGCCTGGGGCGCCGGGGAGCTGTTTTTT.